The 27 T cell receptor beta chains in this list originate from one sample, sequenced in a study of technical replicates of blood from several donors. The assay was immunoSEQ multiplex PCR, and TCRdb's table has in-frame clones only and misses some. The repertoire holds about 44,000 clones, with around 97% as singletons. Sample: T cells isolated from PBMCs. These receptors were obtained from a human donor in good health.

J is TRBJ2-1 and V is TRBV9; D gene uncertain. Trimming took off 1 base at V and 1 base at J, with 9 bases between the two ends. Germline V lookup: CDR1 SGDLS, CDR2 YYNGEE. This CDR3 spans 15 amino acids. DNA of the CDR3: TGTGCCAGCAGCGTACGCGGTACATCCTACAATGAGCAGTTCTTC. This sequence encodes CASSVRGTSYNEQFF.

The V and J genes are TRBV6-1 and TRBJ1-2; weak D call: TRBD1 (6 bases). The CDR3 consists of 14 residues. Looked up from germline, CDR1 is MNHNS and CDR2 is SASEGT. V was shortened by 3 bases and J by 4 bases, with 12 bases between the two germline ends. The DNA for the CDR3 is TGTGCCAGCAGTGACCAGGGGATCGGCTATGGCTACACCTTC. Encoded protein: CASSDQGIGYGYTF.

The rearrangement uses TRBV27 and TRBJ1-5; 7 bases fit TRBD1. This CDR3 is built from 14 residues. CDR1 MNHEY and CDR2 SMNVEV come from the germline V gene (reference sequence). V trimming: 6 bases; J trimming: 6 bases; junction bases outside the gene matches: 8. The CDR3 here is CASRQAQGSQPQHF. The CDR3 DNA follows: TGTGCCAGCAGACAGGCACAGGGGAGTCAGCCCCAGCATTTT.

The chain is built from TRBV7-3 and TRBJ2-1, with TRBD2 matching 11 bases. Per the germline V gene, CDR1 is SGHTA and CDR2 is FQGTGA. Unmatched junction bases numbered 4, after V lost 2 bases and J lost 10 bases. The length of the CDR3 is 14 residues. The CDR3 DNA reads TGTGCCAGCAGCTTAGTAGCGGGAGGGAAGGAGCAGTTCTTC. Residues: CASSLVAGGKEQFF.

The rearrangement links TRBV6-5 to TRBJ1-5; 10 positions agree with TRBD1. V was clipped by 5 bases and J by 1 base; unmatched bases: 2. The CDR3 extends over 15 amino acids. Germline values: CDR1 MNHEY, CDR2 SVGAGI. CDR3 sequence: CASSRQGASNQPQHF. In DNA, the CDR3 is TGTGCCAGCAGTAGACAGGGGGCAAGCAATCAGCCCCAGCATTTT.

The chain uses TRBV6-1 and TRBJ2-1, with D unresolved. CDR1 and CDR2 (germline): MNHNS, SASEGT. The CDR3 spans 14 residues. The ends were cut back, 6 bases at V and 2 bases at J, with 11 bases in the middle. CDR3 nucleotides: TGTGCCAGCAGACTGGGCCCCGCCTACAATGAGCAGTTCTTC. It encodes CASRLGPAYNEQFF.

The chain employs TRBV25-1 and TRBJ1-1; D possibly corresponds to TRBD1 (6 bases). Germline V gene lookup returns CDR1 MGHDK and CDR2 SYGVNS. The CDR3 is 16 amino acids. The V end was cut by 1 base, the J end by 1 base, with 13 bases between. The CDR3 nucleotides read TGTGCCAGCAGTGAATTAGGGGGATCGGGGAACACTGAAGCTTTCTTT. It is translated as CASSELGGSGNTEAFF.

The chain carries TRBV21-1 and TRBJ2-1; no check of the table's D call, TRBD2, against the DNA was made. TRBV21-1 is flagged as a pseudogene. The CDR3 is 24 residues long. The CDR3 DNA reads TGTGCCAGCAGCAAAGGCCCAGCAGTATTGAAGGGTCCCTTCTTCGGCGGGCGGTACAATGAGCAGTTCTTC. Protein: CASSKGPAVLKGPFFGGRYNEQFF.

CDR3: CAIPNEGDIAVWAGELFF. The CDR3 bases are TGTGCCATCCCGAACGAAGGGGACATCGCTGTTTGGGCCGGGGAGCTGTTTTTT. The chain links TRBV10-3 to TRBJ2-2, with D perhaps TRBD1 (6 bases). V shed 8 bases and J shed 6 bases, with 28 bases lying between them. CDR3 length equals 18 residues. Germline V lookup: CDR1 ENHRY, CDR2 SYGVKD.

This rearrangement joins TRBV6-5 to TRBJ2-7; D gene uncertain. In germline, CDR1 is MNHEY, CDR2 SVGAGI. V dropped 6 bases and J dropped 5 bases, with 8 bases sitting between them. The CDR3 contains 11 residues. For the CDR3, the DNA is TGTGCCAGCAGCCGAGAGGACGAGCAGTACTTC. This codes for CASSREDEQYF.

The CDR3 region has the DNA TGTGCCTGGAAGGCAGGGGGCTTCTTGAACACTGAAGCTTTCTTT. It translates to CAWKAGGFLNTEAFF. This chain links TRBV30 with TRBJ1-1, with 8 bases aligning to TRBD1. CDR3 length: 15 residues. Germline CDR1 reads GTSNPN; CDR2 reads SVGIG (reference sequence). J gave up 0 bases and V 4 bases, and 7 bases lay outside the gene matches. Complete variable domain (other parts from reference TRBV30 and TRBJ1-1): SQTIHQWPATLVQPVGSPLSLECTVEGTSNPNLYWYRQAAGRGLQLLFYSVGIGQISSEVPQNLSASRPQDRQFILSSKKLLLSDSGFYLCAWKAGGFLNTEAFFGQGTRLTVV.

In this sample, this clone turned up a few times. The chain joins TRBV4-3 to TRBJ2-3, with D maybe TRBD2 (5 bases). V was pared by 1 base and J by 0 bases, with 11 bases between. The CDR3 runs to 16 residues. CDR1 is LGHNA and CDR2 is YSLEER in the germline V gene. This CDR3 is CASSQGSGGSTDTQYF. The CDR3 DNA reads as TGCGCCAGCAGCCAAGGCTCCGGCGGGAGCACAGATACGCAGTATTTT.

V gene TRBV7-8 combines with J gene TRBJ1-5; D is possibly TRBD1 (6 bases). CDR1 SGHVS and CDR2 FQNEAQ come from the germline V gene. This CDR3 region has 13 residues. The ends were cut back, 5 bases at V and 5 bases at J, with 10 bases in the middle. The CDR3 loop is CASSIRGYQPQHF. As DNA, the CDR3 is TGTGCCAGCAGCATCAGGGGTTATCAGCCCCAGCATTTT.

The chain links TRBV21-1 to TRBJ2-1; TRBD2 is the table's D call and was not checked against the DNA. TRBV21-1 is a pseudogene. The CDR3 is made up of 16 amino acids. This CDR3 is CASSKESSPRYNEQFF. The CDR3 nucleotides are TGTGCCAGCAGCAAAGAAAGTAGTCCCCGCTACAATGAGCAGTTCTTC.

The rearrangement uses TRBV5-1 and TRBJ2-1, with 14 bases lining up with TRBD2. Trimming removed 3 bases from V and 2 bases from J; junction bases left unmatched: 4. The V gene's germline CDR1 is SGHRS and CDR2 YFSETQ. CDR3 size: 17 residues. The CDR3 loop is CASSSTSGRAPYNEQFF. CDR3 DNA: TGCGCCAGCAGCTCGACTAGCGGGAGGGCCCCCTACAATGAGCAGTTCTTC.

This clone was counted between two and nine times. The chain employs TRBV7-8 and TRBJ1-1; D call uncertain. Per the germline V gene, CDR1 is SGHVS and CDR2 is FQNEAQ. The CDR3 loop spans 14 amino acids. Deletions cut 5 bases from V and 7 bases from J, with 17 bases between. The CDR3 DNA follows: TGTGCCAGCAGCCCCTTTCGGAGGGAGGATGAAGCTTTCTTT. Translated: CASSPFRREDEAFF.

In nucleotides, the CDR3 is TGTGCCAGCAGAAAGACACTTCAGAACACTGAAGCTTTCTTT. Translated: CASRKTLQNTEAFF. J is TRBJ1-1 and V is TRBV11-3; D unresolved. CDR1 and CDR2 (germline): SGHNT, YENEEA. The CDR3 extends over 14 amino acids. Trimming left V 6 bases short and J 1 base short, with 12 bases between.

This chain joins TRBV7-9 and TRBJ2-1; 11 bases align to TRBD2. The CDR3 has 14 amino acids. V trimming: 3 bases; J trimming: 8 bases; junction bases outside the gene matches: 3. Germline lookup yields CDR1 SEHNR and CDR2 FQNEAQ (reference sequence). The CDR3 nucleotides read TGTGCCAGCAGCTTTGGGACTAGCGGCGATGAGCAGTTCTTC. Residues: CASSFGTSGDEQFF. The full variable domain, rest sourced from reference TRBV7-9 and TRBJ2-1, is DTGVSQNPRHKITKRGQNVTFRCDPISEHNRLYWYRQTLGQGPEFLTYFQNEAQLEKSRLLSDRFSAERPKGSFSTLEIQRTEQGDSAMYLCASSFGTSGDEQFFGPGTRLTVL.

The CDR3: CASRRQGPHYGYTF. The CDR3 DNA is TGCGCCAGCAGAAGACAGGGGCCACACTATGGCTACACCTTC. The genes are TRBV5-1 and TRBJ1-2; 8 bases are shared with TRBD1. The germline V gene encodes CDR1 SGHRS and CDR2 YFSETQ. J lost 3 bases, V lost 5 bases, and 6 bases had no gene match. This CDR3 is 14 amino acids long.

The V call is TRBV7-2, the J call TRBJ2-1, with 8 bases fitting TRBD2. V gave up 1 base and J gave up 7 bases; unmatched junction bases: 12. The V gene's germline CDR1 is SGHTA and CDR2 FQGNSA. The CDR3 has 17 residues. CDR3 nucleotide sequence: TGTGCCAGCAGCTTAGATTTAGCGGGACTGCGGCGGAATGAGCAGTTCTTC. Protein product: CASSLDLAGLRRNEQFF.

The rearrangement uses TRBV11-1 and TRBJ2-5, with a weak D call TRBD2 (6 bases). The V end was cut by 7 bases, the J end by 2 bases, with 11 bases between. CDR1 is SGHAT and CDR2 is FQDESV in the germline V gene (reference sequence). The CDR3 contains 13 residues. The CDR3 protein is CASTPTSQETQYF. CDR3 nucleotides: TGTGCCAGCACCCCGACTAGTCAAGAGACCCAGTACTTC. Filled out from reference TRBV11-1 and TRBJ2-5, the complete variable domain reads EAEVAQSPRYKITEKSQAVAFWCDPISGHATLYWYRQILGQGPELLVQFQDESVVDDSQLPKDRFSAERLKGVDSTLKIQPAELGDSAMYLCASTPTSQETQYFGPGTRLLVL.

CDR3 DNA sequence: TGTGCCAGCTCACGGCGCAGCGGGAGAGGAGAGACCCAGTACTTC. Translation gives CASSRRSGRGETQYF. This chain links TRBV18 with TRBJ2-5; 8 positions agree with TRBD2. The CDR3 is made up of 15 amino acids. Germline V gives CDR1 KGHSH, CDR2 LQKENI. The V gene end was trimmed by 4 bases and the J gene end by 4 bases; junction bases not matched to a gene: 8.

This chain connects TRBV19 to TRBJ2-3, with D tentatively TRBD1 (5 bases). Germline values: CDR1 LNHDA, CDR2 SQIVND (reference sequence). This CDR3 has 15 amino acids. V was cut by 3 bases and J by 0 bases, with 10 bases left in between. The CDR3 region has the DNA TGTGCCAGTAGTATGACAGCCACTAGCACAGATACGCAGTATTTT. Protein product: CASSMTATSTDTQYF.

The gene calls are TRBV7-6 and TRBJ1-1; no firm D call. The germline gives CDR1 SGHVS, CDR2 FNYEAQ. The V and J ends lost 2 bases and 6 bases respectively, with 13 bases between them. CDR3 length equals 14 residues. The CDR3 region has the DNA TGTGCCAGCAGCTTAAAGGCAGGTATGCCTGAAGCTTTCTTT. Translated: CASSLKAGMPEAFF.

This chain's CDR3 is CASSIGTGGYQPQHF. The DNA of the CDR3 is TGTGCCAGTAGTATAGGGACAGGGGGCTATCAGCCCCAGCATTTT. The chain joins TRBV19 to TRBJ1-5; 11 bases map to TRBD1. CDR3 length: 15 amino acids. V was clipped by 1 base and J by 5 bases; unmatched bases: 1. From germline, CDR1 is LNHDA and CDR2 SQIVND (reference sequence).

Written as DNA, the CDR3 is TGCGCCAGCAGCCTTGACAGGGGTCTGGGCTACACCTTC. Its protein product is CASSLDRGLGYTF. The chain joins TRBV4-3 to TRBJ1-2, with TRBD1 matching 8 bases. The CDR3 covers 13 residues. Germline V gives CDR1 LGHNA, CDR2 YSLEER. V shed 4 bases, J shed 8 bases, and the junction held 6 bases outside the gene matches.

This sequence joins TRBV11-3 and TRBJ1-2; unclear D gene. There are 16 residues in the CDR3. With 1 base removed from V and 0 bases from J, the gap between germline ends came to 12 bases. Germline CDR1 reads SGHNT; CDR2 reads YENEEA. In DNA form, the CDR3 reads TGTGCCAGCAGCTTAGCGTATTCCGGGGCTAACTATGGCTACACCTTC. Translated: CASSLAYSGANYGYTF. Looking up the rest from reference TRBV11-3 and TRBJ1-2 gives the full variable domain: EAGVVQSPRYKIIEKKQPVAFWCNPISGHNTLYWYLQNLGQGPELLIRYENEEAVDDSQLPKDRFSAERLKGVDSTLKIQPAELGDSAVYLCASSLAYSGANYGYTFGSGTRLTVV.